This T cell receptor (beta chain) comes out of a study of blood T cell repertoires in COVID-19. The wider study: Sites across the United States, Italy and Spain contributed samples from acute and convalescent COVID-19.

Generated by immunoSEQ multiplex PCR, the TCRdb table keeps only in-frame clones and is missing some. Here the sample spans 150,000 or so clones, 70% to 90% being singletons. Germline CDR1 SGDLS, CDR2 YYNGEE. J was trimmed by 7 bases and V by 4 bases; bases with no gene match: 9. CDR3 size: 15 residues. The gene calls are TRBV9 and TRBJ2-1; the match to TRBD2 covers 9 bases. The sample consisted of PBMCs or T cells enriched from blood (not recorded which). The TCR sequence derives from a man in his forties or fifties who had recovered from COVID-19. The CDR3 region is CASSPGTSNVNEQFF. CDR3 nucleotides: TGTGCCAGCAGCCCAGGGACTAGCAACGTGAATGAGCAGTTCTTC.